This T cell receptor (beta chain) was identified in a study of human T cells and chemical hapten exposure. Overall study: The study enrolled mostly female patients with alopecia areata, totalis or universalis.

MiXCR was run by TCRdb on the RACE reads, yielding one entry per CDR3 protein. Here the sample spans 90,000 to 110,000 distinct CDR3 sequences, roughly a tenth being singletons. This clonotype occurred a few times. Stated time point: patch test 2, 6 weeks after DPC sensitization. Treatment described: therapeutic diphenylcyclopropenone sensitization with weekly scalp DPC. Someone pulled total RNA out of unfractionated whole blood. Germline V gene data show CDR1 as SGHTA and CDR2 as FQGTGA. V lost 8 bases and J 0 bases, leaving 8 bases between the germline ends. CDR3 length: 13 amino acids. This material consisted of whole blood, taken in connection with sensitization to the hapten diphenylcyclopropenone (DPC). The receptor was derived from a woman between 40 and 50 years old with alopecia areata. Some clones in this sample may be carry-over from other donors' samples. This sequence joins TRBV7-3 and TRBJ1-3, with D unclear. The CDR3 sequence is CASGLGSGNTIYF. The CDR3 DNA follows: TGTGCCAGCGGACTGGGCTCTGGAAACACCATATATTTT.